This T cell receptor beta chain derives from a study of CD8+ T cells in alopecia areata. Study-level results: Researchers reported that TCR sharing among patients proved less clear than in mice, possibly HLA-linked. Lesional tissue from the scalp (especially in alopecia totalis/universalis) showed higher clonality than normal scalp. Scalp specimens additionally yield sequences from normal skin's resident alphabeta T cells.

Sorting separated CD4+ and CD8+ T cells out of PBMCs. Extracted from the samples, RNA was reverse transcribed into cDNA to serve as the sequencing template. TCRdb's table, derived via immunoSEQ multiplex PCR, lists solely in-frame clones and lacks some. The profile shows about 150,000 clones, about three fifths of them singletons. On this clone itself: The antigen is unknown.

What was sequenced was CD4+ T cells sorted from blood. The TCR was taken from a human donor in good health.

The CDR3 here is CASSSEQGYTEAFF. CDR3 nucleotides: TGCGCCAGCAGCTCAGAACAGGGCTACACTGAAGCTTTCTTT. This chain links TRBV5-1 with TRBJ1-1, with a weak D call TRBD1 (6 bases). The CDR3 length is 14 residues. Germline V gene lookup returns CDR1 SGHRS and CDR2 YFSETQ. Trimming took off 3 bases at V and 3 bases at J, with 12 bases between the two ends.